Listed here are 4 T cell receptor beta chains from one sample, sequenced in a study of cytomegalovirus exposure and HLA in healthy donors. Assay used: immunoSEQ multiplex PCR; TCRdb lists only in-frame clones, some missing. The table includes 95,000 to 150,000 clones, roughly 94% detected once. Sequencing used PBMCs. The receptors derive from a young woman in good health and CMV-seronegative.

The genes are TRBV16 and TRBJ2-2; 7 nucleotides align to TRBD1. The CDR3 length is 20 residues. CDR1 KGHSY and CDR2 FQNENV come from the germline V gene. The J segment lost 0 bases and the V segment lost 2 bases, leaving 15 bases of the junction unmatched. The CDR3 spells CASSQTGAHHRSSNTGELFF. The CDR3 DNA is TGTGCCAGCAGCCAAACAGGGGCCCACCACCGTAGTTCGAACACCGGGGAGCTGTTTTTT.

The chain uses TRBV28 and TRBJ2-2; 10 bases fit TRBD1. V was pared by 6 bases and J by 5 bases, with 9 bases of the junction left unmatched. Germline values: CDR1 MDHEN, CDR2 SYDVKM. This CDR3 spans 16 amino acids. The CDR3 coding sequence is TGTGCCAGCAGGATGCCGACAGGGGGCGAAACCGGGGAGCTGTTTTTT. Its protein product is CASRMPTGGETGELFF.

This chain connects TRBV5-6 to TRBJ2-1, with D perhaps TRBD1 (6 bases). Germline lookup yields CDR1 SGHDT and CDR2 YYEEEE. The CDR3 runs to 14 residues. The V and J ends lost 2 bases and 8 bases respectively, with 14 bases between them. CDR3 region: CASSFQGRWDEQFF. For the CDR3, the DNA is TGTGCCAGCAGCTTCCAGGGGAGATGGGATGAGCAGTTCTTC. The full variable domain, rest sourced from reference TRBV5-6 and TRBJ2-1, is DAGVTQSPTHLIKTRGQQVTLRCSPKSGHDTVSWYQQALGQGPQFIFQYYEEEERQRGNFPDRFSGHQFPNYSSELNVNALLLGDSALYLCASSFQGRWDEQFFGPGTRLTVL.

This clone occurred many times. This chain connects TRBV11-1 to TRBJ2-3; D is perhaps TRBD1 (5 bases). The V end lost 8 bases, the J end lost 1 base, and 7 bases lay between the germline ends. The CDR3 spans 12 residues. From germline, CDR1 is SGHAT and CDR2 FQDESV (reference sequence). This CDR3 is CASEGGTDTQYF. CDR3 coding DNA: TGTGCCAGCGAAGGGGGCACAGATACGCAGTATTTT. The entire variable domain, with the rest obtained from reference TRBV11-1 and TRBJ2-3, is as follows: EAEVAQSPRYKITEKSQAVAFWCDPISGHATLYWYRQILGQGPELLVQFQDESVVDDSQLPKDRFSAERLKGVDSTLKIQPAELGDSAMYLCASEGGTDTQYFGPGTRLTVL.